This entry lists 20 T cell receptor beta chains sequenced from one sample in a study of blood T cell repertoires in COVID-19. TCRdb keeps only in-frame clones here, not all; method: immunoSEQ multiplex PCR. This table has some 35,000 clones, around 90% appearing once. Sequencing was performed on peripheral blood. These receptors came from a human donor in a cohort sampled during active COVID-19.

CDR3 bases: TGTGCCAGCAGTCTGACGACAGGGGGCACTGAAGCTTTCTTT. Amino acid sequence: CASSLTTGGTEAFF. The gene calls are TRBV28 and TRBJ1-1; the match to TRBD1 covers 9 bases. The CDR3 spans 14 residues. Germline values: CDR1 MDHEN, CDR2 SYDVKM. V trimming: 5 bases; J trimming: 4 bases; junction bases outside the gene matches: 5.

The chain joins TRBV11-2 to TRBJ2-7, with 11 bases aligning to TRBD2. CDR3 length: 20 amino acids. Trimming removed 0 bases from V and 0 bases from J; junction bases left unmatched: 13. Germline CDR1 and CDR2: SGHAT and FQNNGV. This CDR3 reads CASSLEARSGLADNSYEQYF. The CDR3 DNA reads as TGTGCCAGCAGCTTAGAAGCCCGGTCGGGACTAGCGGATAACTCCTACGAGCAGTACTTC.

V usage is TRBV5-1 and J usage is TRBJ2-7, with TRBD1 matching 12 bases. Looked up from germline, CDR1 is SGHRS and CDR2 is YFSETQ. Unmatched junction bases numbered 6, after V lost 3 bases and J lost 11 bases. The CDR3 length is 13 residues. The CDR3 sequence is CASSSGTGGEKYF. Here the CDR3 DNA reads TGCGCCAGCAGCTCCGGGACAGGGGGCGAAAAGTACTTC. The full variable domain, completed using reference TRBV5-1 and TRBJ2-7, is KAGVTQTPRYLIKTRGQQVTLSCSPISGHRSVSWYQQTPGQGLQFLFEYFSETQRNKGNFPGRFSGRQFSNSRSEMNVSTLELGDSALYLCASSSGTGGEKYFGPGTRLTVT.

This chain links TRBV2 with TRBJ2-5, with D perhaps TRBD2 (5 bases). The V and J ends lost 3 bases and 4 bases respectively, with 18 bases between them. This CDR3 spans 16 amino acids. CDR1 SNHLY and CDR2 FYNNEI come from the germline V gene. CDR3 sequence (DNA): TGTGCCAGCAGTGAGAACGCGATGGGGAGTGGAGAGACCCAGTACTTC. Translated: CASSENAMGSGETQYF.

The chain is built from TRBV5-5 and TRBJ2-4, with D unclear. The CDR3 consists of 13 residues. Germline CDR1 and CDR2: SGHKS and YYEKEE (reference sequence). V was shortened by 3 bases and J by 6 bases, with 10 bases between the two germline ends. The CDR3 DNA reads as TGTGCCAGCAGCTCAAGTCCCGGAAACATTCAGTACTTC. Its translation is CASSSSPGNIQYF.

This chain connects TRBV5-1 to TRBJ2-1; D unclear. The CDR3 extends over 15 amino acids. Germline V lookup: CDR1 SGHRS, CDR2 YFSETQ. Trimming shortened V by 4 bases and J by 6 bases, and 17 bases separated the two germline ends. CDR3 residues: CASSPPASSGNEQFF. CDR3 nucleotide sequence: TGCGCCAGCAGCCCTCCTGCCAGTTCTGGCAATGAGCAGTTCTTC.

The rearrangement joins TRBV18 to TRBJ1-2; TRBD1 is a possible D gene (6 bases). The germline CDR1 and CDR2 sequences are KGHSH and LQKENI. The CDR3 has 15 amino acids. Trimming removed 2 bases at V and 2 bases at J, with 12 bases between. CDR3: CASSPNRDHNYGYTF. The DNA for the CDR3 is TGTGCCAGCTCACCAAACAGGGATCACAACTATGGCTACACCTTC. Based on the CDR3 plus reference TRBV18 and TRBJ1-2, the full variable domain is NAGVMQNPRHLVRRRGQEARLRCSPMKGHSHVYWYRQLPEEGLKFMVYLQKENIIDESGMPKERFSAEFPKEGPSILRIQQVVRGDSAAYFCASSPNRDHNYGYTFGSGTRLTVV.

The V and J genes are TRBV10-2 and TRBJ2-1, with 15 bases identical to TRBD2. V lost 6 bases, J lost 9 bases, and 9 bases stayed unmatched. CDR1 and CDR2 (germline): WSHSY, SAAADI. This CDR3 spans 16 amino acids. CDR3 nucleotides: TGCGCCAGCAGGGTAGGACTAGCGGGGGGGCTGAGTGAGCAGTTCTTC. Translated: CASRVGLAGGLSEQFF.

Only a few counts were recorded for this clone. The chain carries TRBV11-3 and TRBJ2-2, with 10 bases matching TRBD1. The CDR3 is 17 amino acids. The V gene's germline CDR1 is SGHNT and CDR2 YENEEA. The V segment lost 4 bases and the J segment 7 bases; nucleotides outside the gene matches: 12. The CDR3 DNA sequence: TGTGCCAGCAGCTCTCCGGGACAGGGGATTCAAGGCGGGGAGCTGTTTTTT. This codes for CASSSPGQGIQGGELFF.

V gene TRBV4-2 combines with J gene TRBJ2-1; 15 bases are shared with TRBD2. From germline, CDR1 is LGHNA and CDR2 YNFKEQ. The CDR3 consists of 15 residues. V dropped 7 bases and J dropped 8; count of bases not matched to a gene: 6. CDR3 region: CASTMGLAGGDEQFF. DNA of the CDR3: TGTGCCAGCACAATGGGACTAGCGGGAGGTGATGAGCAGTTCTTC.

V is TRBV5-1 and J is TRBJ2-7; 9 bases match TRBD2. Trimming cost V 2 bases and J 4 bases; bases outside gene matches: 7. Germline CDR1 SGHRS, CDR2 YFSETQ. This CDR3 has 15 amino acids. The CDR3 loop is CASSFSTSGAYEQYF. DNA for the CDR3: TGCGCCAGCAGCTTTTCGACTAGCGGAGCTTACGAGCAGTACTTC. Together with reference TRBV5-1 and TRBJ2-7, the CDR3 gives the full variable domain: KAGVTQTPRYLIKTRGQQVTLSCSPISGHRSVSWYQQTPGQGLQFLFEYFSETQRNKGNFPGRFSGRQFSNSRSEMNVSTLELGDSALYLCASSFSTSGAYEQYFGPGTRLTVT.

This clone was found once. This rearrangement joins TRBV9 to TRBJ2-5; 8 bases line up with TRBD2. This CDR3 comprises 16 residues. Germline assignment: CDR1 SGDLS and CDR2 YYNGEE. Losses at the gene ends were 0 bases for V and 2 bases for J; bases not matched to a gene: 6. CDR3 sequence: CASSVDSSGVQETQYF. CDR3 coding DNA: TGTGCCAGCAGCGTAGATAGTAGCGGGGTACAAGAGACCCAGTACTTC.

The V and J genes are TRBV25-1 and TRBJ1-4; D may be TRBD1 (6 bases). Germline CDR1 is MGHDK and CDR2 is SYGVNS. The CDR3 has 17 residues. Trimming took off 4 bases at V and 4 bases at J, with 19 bases between the two ends. CDR3 in DNA: TGTGCCAGCAGTGGGAGACAGGTTCGGATAGATAATGAAAAACTGTTTTTT. This translates into CASSGRQVRIDNEKLFF. Filled out from reference TRBV25-1 and TRBJ1-4, the complete variable domain reads EADIYQTPRYLVIGTGKKITLECSQTMGHDKMYWYQQDPGMELHLIHYSYGVNSTEKGDLSSESTVSRIRTEHFPLTLESARPSHTSQYLCASSGRQVRIDNEKLFFGSGTQLSVL.

The chain joins TRBV7-9 to TRBJ2-1; 11 bases fit TRBD2. The CDR3 sequence is 16 residues long. After removal of 0 bases from V and 8 bases from J, the junction contained 6 bases not matched to a gene. CDR1 and CDR2 from the germline V gene are SEHNR and FQNEAQ (reference sequence). CDR3 coding DNA: TGTGCCAGCAGCTTAGCGGGGAGACTAGCGGGGTATGAGCAGTTCTTC. It is translated as CASSLAGRLAGYEQFF.

V and J are TRBV13 and TRBJ2-7; 12 nucleotides match TRBD2. The V segment lost 5 bases and the J segment 6 bases; nucleotides outside the gene matches: 8. This CDR3 has 15 amino acids. Germline CDR1 is PRHDT and CDR2 is FYEKMQ (reference sequence). CDR3 sequence reads: CASSTRLAGVGEQYF. The CDR3 nucleotides are TGTGCCAGCAGCACTCGACTAGCGGGAGTTGGCGAGCAGTACTTC.

The V and J genes are TRBV7-9 and TRBJ2-5; 7 positions match TRBD2. V shed 4 bases and J 5 bases; nucleotides not matched to a gene: 16. This CDR3 region has 17 residues. The germline V gene encodes CDR1 SEHNR and CDR2 FQNEAQ (reference sequence). The CDR3 region is CASSSKSSAGVRETQYF. In DNA form, the CDR3 reads TGTGCCAGCAGCTCCAAATCTTCCGCGGGAGTCCGGGAGACCCAGTACTTC.

The V gene is TRBV7-6, the J gene TRBJ2-2, with D unresolved. CDR3 size: 13 residues. V was cut by 3 bases and J by 7 bases, with 9 bases left in between. The germline V gene has CDR1 SGHVS and CDR2 FNYEAQ. In DNA form, the CDR3 reads TGTGCCAGCAGCTTGAACCGACTCGGGGAGCTGTTTTTT. It codes for CASSLNRLGELFF.

The rearrangement links TRBV19 to TRBJ1-1; TRBD1 matches at 7 bases. With 2 bases clipped from V and 2 bases from J, the junction kept 5 bases outside the gene matches. The CDR3 runs 15 residues. Germline loops: CDR1 LNHDA, CDR2 SQIVND (reference sequence). The chain's CDR3 is CASSIPRTGNTEAFF. CDR3 bases: TGTGCCAGTAGTATACCAAGGACAGGTAACACTGAAGCTTTCTTT.

This clone appeared a single time. The chain combines TRBV6-5 with TRBJ1-3; D remains ambiguous. CDR1 and CDR2 from the germline V gene are MNHEY and SVGAGI. The CDR3 covers 13 residues. Deletions cut 6 bases from V and 2 bases from J, with 8 bases between. The CDR3 here is CASSYRAGNTIYF. The CDR3 nucleotides are TGTGCCAGCAGCTACAGAGCTGGAAACACCATATATTTT.

This clone was observed once. The gene calls are TRBV7-2 and TRBJ2-4; 7 bases line up with TRBD2. The CDR3 is made up of 13 amino acids. After removal of 6 bases from V and 4 bases from J, the junction contained 3 bases not matched to a gene. Per germline, CDR1 SGHTA and CDR2 FQGNSA. The CDR3 reads CASRPGLKNIQYF. The DNA for the CDR3 is TGTGCCAGCAGACCGGGACTAAAAAACATTCAGTACTTC.